This is a list of T cell receptor beta chains from one sample in a study of T cells after posttransplantation cyclophosphamide. Assay used: immunoSEQ multiplex PCR; TCRdb lists only in-frame clones, some missing. The sample has about 66,000 clones; roughly 93% are singletons. Source material: PBMCs. The source of these receptors is a woman aged 25 to 39 in good health and a related stem cell transplant donor. Both conserved end residues are part of each CDR3. A D gene is named only where the DNA matches it firmly. The size field is filled for only some rows; it gives once, few, many or a size class.

NA TRBD2 TRBJ2-5 TRBV2 TGTGCCAGCAGGCCTAGCGGACAAGAGACCCAGTACTTC CASRPSGQETQYF
NA NA TRBJ2-2 TRBV7-9 TGTGCCAGCAGCTTCGCAGGGGCCGGGGAGCTGTTTTTT CASSFAGAGELFF
NA NA TRBJ2-1 TRBV20-1 TGCAGTGCTAGGCGGAATGAGCAGTTCTTC CSARRNEQFF
once NA TRBJ1-5 TRBV28 TGTGCCAGCACCTCAGGTGAACAGCCCCAGCATTTT CASTSGEQPQHF
NA TRBD2 TRBJ2-1 TRBV12-5 TGTGCTAGTGGTCCCCTCCCCTTTAGCGGGGGGGCCATTAATGAGCAGTTCTTC CASGPLPFSGGAINEQFF
once NA TRBJ1-2 TRBV27 TGTGCCAGCAGTCCCGCCAGGGGCTTCTATGGCTACACCTTC CASSPARGFYGYTF
NA TRBD2 TRBJ2-3 TRBV2 TGTGCCGGCAGGACTAGCCGAAATACAGATACGCAGTATTTT CAGRTSRNTDTQYF
NA NA TRBJ1-2 TRBV2 TGTGCCAGCAGGGCATCGGGTATATATGGCTACACCTTC CASRASGIYGYTF
NA NA TRBJ2-3 TRBV4-1 TGCGCCAGCAGCCAGGTTTCTAGCGTAGATACGCAGTATTTT CASSQVSSVDTQYF
NA TRBD1 TRBJ1-1 TRBV5-1 TGCGCCAGCAGCGCCAGGGGGGGGCGAGCAGGCACTGAAGCTTTCTTT CASSARGGRAGTEAFF
NA TRBD2 TRBJ2-1 TRBV19 TGTGCCAGCAAACGGACTAGCGGGGGGTGGGATGAGCAGTTCTTC CASKRTSGGWDEQFF
NA NA TRBJ2-5 TRBV7-6 TGTGCCAGCAGCTTTCAAGAGACCCAGTACTTC CASSFQETQYF
NA NA TRBJ2-3 TRBV27 TGTGCCAGCAGGCCTTCGGCCTCAGATACGCAGTATTTT CASRPSASDTQYF
NA TRBD1 TRBJ1-1 TRBV7-7 TGTGCCAGCAGCAGGGACAGGGCCACTGAAGCTTTCTTT CASSRDRATEAFF
NA TRBD1 TRBJ1-2 TRBV5-4 TGTGCCAGCAGCCCGCGACAGGGTGAGGGCTACACCTTC CASSPRQGEGYTF
NA NA TRBJ2-3 TRBV6-1 TGTGCCAGCAGTGAAAGGACACATAGCACAGATACGCAGTATTTT CASSERTHSTDTQYF
NA NA TRBJ1-6 TRBV6-4 TGTGCCAGCAGCCCTGACAGAACGCCAAATTCACCCCTCCACTTT CASSPDRTPNSPLHF
NA NA TRBJ1-5 TRBV6-6 TGTGCCAGCAGTGCAGTCTATAGCAATCAGCCCCAGCATTTT CASSAVYSNQPQHF
NA NA TRBJ2-3 TRBV30 TGTGCCTGGAGTGTCGGACAGAGCACAGATACGCAGTATTTT CAWSVGQSTDTQYF
NA TRBD1 TRBJ2-5 TRBV11-2 TGTGCCAGCAGCTTGGGGACAGTTCGAGAGACCCAGTACTTC CASSLGTVRETQYF
NA TRBD2 TRBJ2-5 TRBV12-5 TGTGCTAGTGGTTTGATCGCCTCCGGGACTAGCGGGGGGAAGGGAGAGACCCAGTACTTC CASGLIASGTSGGKGETQYF
NA NA TRBJ2-2 TRBV5-5 TGTGCCAGCAGCTTGGTCCGGGGGGCTAACACCGGGGAGCTGTTTTTT CASSLVRGANTGELFF
NA NA TRBJ1-4 TRBV5-1 TGCGCCAGCAGCTTGGGGTCCCGGAATGAAAAACTGTTTTTT CASSLGSRNEKLFF
few TRBD2 TRBJ2-1 TRBV6-4 TGTGCCAGCAGTGTCGCGACTAGCGGGGGGGCCAGTGAGCAGTTCTTC CASSVATSGGASEQFF
NA TRBD1 TRBJ1-2 TRBV18 TGTGCCAGCAACCACCCCGGGACAGGGGGCGGAAATGGCTACACCTTC CASNHPGTGGGNGYTF
NA TRBD1 TRBJ1-6 TRBV2 TGTGCCAGCAGGCAGGGGGATTCCTATAATTCACCCCTCCACTTT CASRQGDSYNSPLHF
NA NA TRBJ2-1 TRBV4-1 TGCGCCAGCAGCCAAAAGCTGGAGCAGTTCTTC CASSQKLEQFF
once NA TRBJ1-6 TRBV28 TGTGCCAGCAGTTTTATCCGGGGGATGAATTCACCCCTCCACTTT CASSFIRGMNSPLHF
NA NA TRBJ2-2 TRBV6-1 TGTGCCAGCAGTGCTAGGGGGGAGAGCGGGGAGCTGTTTTTT CASSARGESGELFF
NA NA TRBJ2-7 TRBV28 TGTGCCAGCAGTTTTGAGGTCAGGCACCCCTACGAGCAGTACTTC CASSFEVRHPYEQYF
NA NA TRBJ2-1 TRBV5-1 TGCGCCAGCAGACAGAACAATGAGCAGTTCTTC CASRQNNEQFF
NA TRBD1 TRBJ1-2 TRBV25-1 TGTGCCAGCAGTGCGAGAGGACAGGAGAACTATGGCTACACCTTC CASSARGQENYGYTF
NA NA TRBJ2-3 TRBV11-3 TGTGCCAGCAGCTTGGGGGGGCGGGGCACAGATACGCAGTATTTT CASSLGGRGTDTQYF
NA NA TRBJ1-6 TRBV5-5 TGTGCCAGCAGCTTGGCCCAGGACTATAATTCACCCCTCCACTTT CASSLAQDYNSPLHF
NA NA TRBJ1-5 TRBV19 TGTGCCAGTAGTATAGCCGATTCCCCTCACAATCAGCCCCAGCATTTT CASSIADSPHNQPQHF
NA TRBD1 TRBJ2-7 TRBV10-3 TGTGCCATCAAGGGACAGGGCGAAAACGAGCAGTACTTC CAIKGQGENEQYF
NA TRBD1 TRBJ2-1 TRBV4-1 TGCGCCAGCAGCCCCGGGACAGGGTCCAATGAGCAGTTCTTC CASSPGTGSNEQFF
NA NA TRBJ2-5 TRBV5-1 TGCGCCAGCAGCTTGGGCCAGGAGGGGACCCAGTACTTC CASSLGQEGTQYF
NA NA TRBJ1-1 TRBV2 TGTGCCAGCAGACGTGTCACTGAAGCTTTCTTT CASRRVTEAFF
once NA TRBJ1-1 TRBV7-9 TGTGCCAGCAGCTTACCGGGTGGGGGTACCAATTTTGGGGACACTGAAGCTTTCTTT CASSLPGGGTNFGDTEAFF
NA NA TRBJ2-1 TRBV5-1 TGCGCCAGCAGCTTGGTAGCAGACGTTTACAATGAGCAGTTCTTC CASSLVADVYNEQFF
NA TRBD2 TRBJ2-1 TRBV7-2 TGTGCCAGCAGAGGAACTAGCGGGGGGGCCAATGAGCAGTTCTTC CASRGTSGGANEQFF
NA NA TRBJ2-5 TRBV5-8 TGTGCCAGCAGCTTGTACCAAGAGACCCAGTACTTC CASSLYQETQYF
NA NA TRBJ1-3 TRBV6-4 TGTGCCAGCACCGCTACGGCCGGAACCTCTGGAAACACCATATATTTT CASTATAGTSGNTIYF
NA NA TRBJ1-5 TRBV6-5 TGTGCCAGCAGTCCCTCCTTCTCCTCCTTGGGGCCCCAGCATTTT CASSPSFSSLGPQHF
NA NA TRBJ1-6 TRBV19 TGTGCCAGTAGTCCCAGGACAATCAATTCACCCCTCCACTTT CASSPRTINSPLHF
NA TRBD2 TRBJ2-5 TRBV5-1 TGCGCCAGCAGCTTGGGACTAGCGGTTAGGGTGGAGACCCAGTACTTC CASSLGLAVRVETQYF
NA NA TRBJ1-3 TRBV7-2 TGTGCCAGCAGCTCCCGGACTAGCGGGGGCTCTGGAAACACCATATATTTT CASSSRTSGGSGNTIYF
NA NA TRBJ2-2 TRBV6-6 TGTGCCAGCAGCCAGGGAAGCACCGGGGAGCTGTTTTTT CASSQGSTGELFF
NA TRBD2 TRBJ2-3 TRBV9 TGTGCCAGCAGCCAAACTAGCGGGGGGGCCGCAGATACGCAGTATTTT CASSQTSGGAADTQYF
NA NA TRBJ1-1 TRBV19 TGTGCCAGTAAAAGCAGTCGGACCTACATGAACACTGAAGCTTTCTTT CASKSSRTYMNTEAFF
NA TRBD1 TRBJ1-1 TRBV5-1 TGCGCCAGCAGCCCGGAGGGACAGGTGAACACTGAAGCTTTCTTT CASSPEGQVNTEAFF
once TRBD1 TRBJ1-4 TRBV6-1 TGTGCCAGCAGTAGGGGACAGATAGATGAAAAACTGTTTTTT CASSRGQIDEKLFF
NA NA TRBJ2-3 TRBV7-6 TGTGCCAGCAGCTTACCTAGCACAGATACGCAGTATTTT CASSLPSTDTQYF
NA NA TRBJ1-1 TRBV6-4 TGTGCCAGCAGTGAATCCCCGAACACTGAAGCTTTCTTT CASSESPNTEAFF